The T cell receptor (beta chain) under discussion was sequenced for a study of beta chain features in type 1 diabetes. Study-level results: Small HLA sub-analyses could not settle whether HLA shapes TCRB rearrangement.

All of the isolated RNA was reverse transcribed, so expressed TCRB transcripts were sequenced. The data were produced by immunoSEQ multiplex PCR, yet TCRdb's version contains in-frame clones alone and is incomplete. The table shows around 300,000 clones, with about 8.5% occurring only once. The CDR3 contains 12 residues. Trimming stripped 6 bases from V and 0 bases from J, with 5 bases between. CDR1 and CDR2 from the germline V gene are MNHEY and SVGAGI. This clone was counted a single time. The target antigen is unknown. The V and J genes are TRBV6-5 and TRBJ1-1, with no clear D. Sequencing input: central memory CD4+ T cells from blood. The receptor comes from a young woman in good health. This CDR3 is CASRDLNTEAFF. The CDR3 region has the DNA TGTGCCAGCAGAGATCTGAACACTGAAGCTTTCTTT.